This T cell receptor (beta chain) is from a study of cytomegalovirus exposure and HLA in healthy donors. The CDR3 is 15 residues long. The germline V gene encodes CDR1 MNHEY and CDR2 SVGAGI. Trimming left V 6 bases short and J 4 bases short, with 18 bases between. This clone was seen a few times. PCR employed 60 Vbeta and 13 Jbeta primers. The data were produced by immunoSEQ multiplex PCR, yet TCRdb's version contains in-frame clones alone and is incomplete. The sample shows hundreds of thousands of clones, about 85% of them seen only once. This chain joins TRBV6-5 and TRBJ1-1; maybe TRBD1 (6 bases). This sequence originates from a girl aged 2-15 years in good health and CMV-seronegative. The material sequenced was PBMCs. The CDR3 reads CASSPDRRGVTEAFF. The CDR3 DNA is TGTGCCAGCAGCCCAGACCGCAGGGGTGTCACTGAAGCTTTCTTT.